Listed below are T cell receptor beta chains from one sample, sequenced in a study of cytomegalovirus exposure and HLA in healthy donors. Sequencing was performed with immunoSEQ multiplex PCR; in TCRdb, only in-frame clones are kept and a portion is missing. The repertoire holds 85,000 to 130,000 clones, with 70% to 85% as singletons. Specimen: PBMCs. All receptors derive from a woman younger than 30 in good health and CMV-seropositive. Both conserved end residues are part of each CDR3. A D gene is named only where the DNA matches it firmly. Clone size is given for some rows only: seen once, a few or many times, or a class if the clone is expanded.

CDR3: CAWSAQAISGNTIYF; DNA: TGTGCCTGGAGTGCCCAGGCGATCTCTGGAAACACCATATATTTT; D: -; V: TRBV30; size: few; J: TRBJ1-3
CDR3: CAWTGGDSGANVLTF; DNA: TGTGCCTGGACAGGGGGTGACTCTGGGGCCAACGTCCTGACTTTC; D: TRBD1; V: TRBV27; size: -; J: TRBJ2-6
CDR3: CAWTGRVGSNQPQHF; DNA: TGTGCCTGGACTGGGAGAGTTGGTAGCAATCAGCCCCAGCATTTT; D: -; V: TRBV30; size: -; J: TRBJ1-5
CDR3: CASIRTSGSTDTQYF; DNA: TGTGCCAGCATCCGCACTAGCGGAAGCACAGATACGCAGTATTTT; D: TRBD2; V: TRBV7-6; size: -; J: TRBJ2-3
CDR3: CASSLDEVSGQYF; DNA: TGTGCCAGCAGCTTGGATGAGGTTTCCGGGCAGTACTTC; D: -; V: TRBV5-4; size: -; J: TRBJ2-7
CDR3: CASSQSVGGIGYTF; DNA: TGCGCCAGCAGCCAATCGGTGGGGGGTATAGGCTACACCTTC; D: -; V: TRBV4-1; size: -; J: TRBJ1-2
CDR3: CAWGGSGKGSYEQYF; DNA: TGTGCCTGGGGAGGGAGCGGGAAAGGGTCCTACGAGCAGTACTTC; D: TRBD2; V: TRBV30; size: -; J: TRBJ2-7
CDR3: CASSQEASGLPYEQYF; DNA: TGTGCCAGCAGCCAAGAGGCCAGCGGGCTCCCCTACGAGCAGTACTTC; D: -; V: TRBV4-2; size: -; J: TRBJ2-7
CDR3: CASSSRTSGNTGELFF; DNA: TGTGCCAGCAGTTCTCGGACTAGCGGAAACACCGGGGAGCTGTTTTTT; D: TRBD2; V: TRBV6-5; size: -; J: TRBJ2-2
CDR3: CAWSFGSEKLFF; DNA: TGTGCCTGGAGTTTCGGTTCTGAAAAACTGTTTTTT; D: -; V: TRBV30; size: -; J: TRBJ1-4
CDR3: CASRVSGPPSYEQYF; DNA: TGTGCCAGCAGAGTATCAGGGCCACCCTCCTACGAGCAGTACTTC; D: -; V: TRBV6-4; size: -; J: TRBJ2-7
CDR3: CASSAPGQGLGGYGYTF; DNA: TGTGCCAGCAGCGCACCGGGACAGGGGCTTGGTGGCTATGGCTACACCTTC; D: TRBD1; V: TRBV28; size: -; J: TRBJ1-2
CDR3: CASRQGNQPQHF; DNA: TGTGCCAGCAGGCAGGGGAATCAGCCCCAGCATTTT; D: -; V: TRBV2; size: -; J: TRBJ1-5
CDR3: CASSYPYGRATDTQYF; DNA: TGTGCCAGCAGTTACCCCTACGGGAGGGCCACAGATACGCAGTATTTT; D: TRBD2; V: TRBV28; size: -; J: TRBJ2-3
CDR3: CAWMTGNTEAFF; DNA: TGTGCCTGGATGACAGGGAACACTGAAGCTTTCTTT; D: -; V: TRBV30; size: few; J: TRBJ1-1
CDR3: CAFLGTGAYSGNTIYF; DNA: TGTGCCTTCCTCGGGACAGGGGCGTACTCTGGAAACACCATATATTTT; D: TRBD1; V: TRBV30; size: -; J: TRBJ1-3
CDR3: CASSQGVNTEAFF; DNA: TGCGCCAGCAGCCAAGGAGTGAACACTGAAGCTTTCTTT; D: -; V: TRBV4-1; size: -; J: TRBJ1-1
CDR3: CASSVGTGSQETQYF; DNA: TGTGCCAGCAGCGTTGGGACAGGGAGCCAAGAGACCCAGTACTTC; D: TRBD1; V: TRBV6-1; size: -; J: TRBJ2-5
CDR3: CASSLYSSGREQFF; DNA: TGTGCCAGCAGTTTATATTCTAGCGGGAGAGAGCAGTTCTTC; D: TRBD2; V: TRBV27; size: -; J: TRBJ2-1
CDR3: CASSIMGLGEAFF; DNA: TGTGCCAGTAGTATTATGGGGCTCGGTGAAGCTTTCTTT; D: -; V: TRBV19; size: -; J: TRBJ1-1
CDR3: CASRPGGGMGQPQHF; DNA: TGTGCCAGCAGGCCCGGCGGAGGAATGGGTCAGCCCCAGCATTTT; D: -; V: TRBV13; size: -; J: TRBJ1-5
CDR3: CASSQTGGSYNEQFF; DNA: TGTGCCAGCTCGCAAACAGGGGGGTCCTACAATGAGCAGTTCTTC; D: TRBD1; V: TRBV18; size: -; J: TRBJ2-1
CDR3: CASSFGGVTDTQYF; DNA: TGTGCCAGCAGCTTTGGAGGTGTCACAGATACGCAGTATTTT; D: -; V: TRBV11-2; size: -; J: TRBJ2-3
CDR3: CASSPLRENTEAFF; DNA: TGTGCCAGCAGCCCCCTCAGGGAGAACACTGAAGCTTTCTTT; D: -; V: TRBV11-2; size: -; J: TRBJ1-1
CDR3: CAWRQTQETQYF; DNA: TGTGCCTGGAGGCAGACTCAAGAGACCCAGTACTTC; D: -; V: TRBV30; size: once; J: TRBJ2-5
CDR3: CASSLSYHSEAFF; DNA: TGTGCCAGCAGTCTCTCCTACCACAGTGAAGCTTTCTTT; D: -; V: TRBV6-5; size: once; J: TRBJ1-1
CDR3: CASSVATSRDEQFF; DNA: TGTGCCAGCAGCGTAGCCACTAGCAGGGATGAGCAGTTCTTC; D: -; V: TRBV9; size: -; J: TRBJ2-1
CDR3: CASSLSGTMNTEAFF; DNA: TGTGCCAGCAGCTTGTCAGGGACTATGAACACTGAAGCTTTCTTT; D: -; V: TRBV5-4; size: few; J: TRBJ1-1
CDR3: CASSLQGIYNEQFF; DNA: TGCGCCAGCAGCTTACAGGGGATTTACAATGAGCAGTTCTTC; D: TRBD1; V: TRBV5-1; size: -; J: TRBJ2-1
CDR3: CAWSDPDGGPQHF; DNA: TGTGCCTGGAGTGACCCGGACGGAGGGCCCCAGCATTTT; D: -; V: TRBV30; size: -; J: TRBJ1-5
CDR3: CAISELGQGLGTEAFF; DNA: TGTGCCATCAGTGAGCTCGGACAGGGCTTGGGCACTGAAGCTTTCTTT; D: TRBD1; V: TRBV10-3; size: -; J: TRBJ1-1
CDR3: CASSLGLAGPQETQYF; DNA: TGTGCTAGCAGCTTAGGACTAGCGGGGCCTCAAGAGACCCAGTACTTC; D: TRBD2; V: TRBV7-7; size: -; J: TRBJ2-5
CDR3: CASSPTGSHEQYF; DNA: TGTGCCAGCAGCCCCACAGGGTCCCACGAGCAGTACTTC; D: -; V: TRBV14; size: -; J: TRBJ2-7
CDR3: CAWSVRLAGGETQYF; DNA: TGTGCCTGGAGTGTACGACTAGCGGGAGGAGAGACCCAGTACTTC; D: TRBD2; V: TRBV30; size: -; J: TRBJ2-5
CDR3: CASGYRPYEQYF; DNA: TGTGCCAGCGGTTACAGACCCTACGAGCAGTACTTC; D: -; V: TRBV5-8; size: few; J: TRBJ2-7
CDR3: CASSFQQGNEQYF; DNA: TGTGCCAGCAGCTTTCAACAGGGCAACGAGCAGTACTTC; D: -; V: TRBV11-1; size: few; J: TRBJ2-7
CDR3: CASSLGLAGVTDTQYF; DNA: TGTGCCAGCAGTTTAGGCTTAGCGGGCGTCACAGATACGCAGTATTTT; D: TRBD2; V: TRBV27; size: few; J: TRBJ2-3
CDR3: CATSRVPRTKNTDTQYF; DNA: TGTGCCACCAGCAGAGTGCCCAGGACTAAAAACACAGATACGCAGTATTTT; D: -; V: TRBV15; size: -; J: TRBJ2-3
CDR3: CASSFDTSGSYEQYF; DNA: TGTGCCAGCAGCTTCGATACTAGCGGGAGCTACGAGCAGTACTTC; D: TRBD2; V: TRBV5-4; size: -; J: TRBJ2-7
CDR3: CASSPGGTYTQYF; DNA: TGTGCCAGCAGCCCTGGAGGGACGTATACGCAGTATTTT; D: -; V: TRBV7-8; size: -; J: TRBJ2-3
CDR3: CSVGFGSRIYNEQFF; DNA: TGCAGCGTCGGGTTTGGGTCGAGGATATACAATGAGCAGTTCTTC; D: -; V: TRBV29-1; size: -; J: TRBJ2-1
CDR3: CAWGGGTGGPGQETQYF; DNA: TGTGCCTGGGGGGGAGGTACGGGAGGGCCCGGGCAAGAGACCCAGTACTTC; D: TRBD2; V: TRBV30; size: few; J: TRBJ2-5
CDR3: CATQTGLGNQPQHF; DNA: TGTGCCACGCAAACAGGGTTGGGCAATCAGCCCCAGCATTTT; D: -; V: TRBV19; size: once; J: TRBJ1-5
CDR3: CASSLSQGVGETQYF; DNA: TGTGCCAGCAGCTTATCTCAGGGGGTTGGAGAGACCCAGTACTTC; D: TRBD1; V: TRBV5-6; size: few; J: TRBJ2-5
CDR3: CASSLGQFNEKLFF; DNA: TGTGCCAGCAGCTTGGGACAGTTTAATGAAAAACTGTTTTTT; D: -; V: TRBV5-6; size: -; J: TRBJ1-4
CDR3: CASSLFGLAGSNEQYF; DNA: TGTGCCAGCAGCTTATTCGGACTAGCGGGAAGTAACGAGCAGTACTTC; D: TRBD2; V: TRBV7-9; size: -; J: TRBJ2-7
CDR3: CAISRTEQNTGELFF; DNA: TGTGCCATCAGTCGGACAGAACAGAACACCGGGGAGCTGTTTTTT; D: -; V: TRBV10-3; size: -; J: TRBJ2-2
CDR3: CSVERGLTDTQYF; DNA: TGCAGCGTTGAAAGGGGTCTCACAGATACGCAGTATTTT; D: -; V: TRBV29-1; size: few; J: TRBJ2-3
CDR3: CASSWAGTFLYGYTF; DNA: TGTGCCAGCAGTTGGGCGGGGACCTTCCTCTATGGCTACACCTTC; D: -; V: TRBV28; size: -; J: TRBJ1-2